This T cell receptor (beta chain) was retrieved from a study of kidney transplant recipient with SARS-CoV-2 infection. The CDR3 covers 17 residues. The germline V gene encodes CDR1 DFQATT and CDR2 SNEGSKA (reference sequence). The V end was cut by 0 bases, the J end by 3 bases, with 21 bases between. Using its own MiXCR run on the reads, TCRdb lists one record per CDR3 protein. Of about 250,000 distinct CDR3 sequences in the sample, around 28% are singletons; the top ten hold less than 8.5%. This clonotype was seen many times. This clonotype originated in a male patient between 25 and 39 years old who had COVID-19 and was a kidney transplant recipient. The T cells may come from the graft donor. This rearrangement joins TRBV20-1 to TRBJ2-7, with D possibly TRBD2 on 7 matching bases. Sequencing used a blood sample, obtained at baseline and on roughly day 110 from a kidney transplant recipient. CDR3 nucleotides: TGCAGTGCTAGAGAGAGGGTCTCTAGCGGAGGGGGCTACGAGCAGTACTTC. Residues: CSARERVSSGGGYEQYF.